These T cell receptor beta chains were read from a single sample in a study of technical replicates of blood from a handful of donors. The repertoire was sequenced with immunoSEQ multiplex PCR; TCRdb's copy has only in-frame clones and lacks some. The table has around 68,000 clones, about nine tenths seen once. Material: T cells isolated from PBMCs. The receptors here all came from a human donor in good health. Some clones in this sample may be carry-over from other donors' samples. Each CDR3 is given with its conserved first and last residue. The order of the fields is D gene, V gene, J gene, clone size, CDR3 DNA, CDR3 protein. The D gene is left open where the match is weak. Size tells how often a clone was seen (once, few, many) or the class of an expanded clone, and some rows leave it out.

D gene: TRBD2
V gene: TRBV28
J gene: TRBJ2-5
clone size: .
CDR3 DNA: TGTGCCAGCAGTTTATCGACTAGCGGGGCTCAAGAGACCCAGTACTTC
CDR3 protein: CASSLSTSGAQETQYF

D gene: TRBD1
V gene: TRBV7-6
J gene: TRBJ1-1
clone size: .
CDR3 DNA: TGTGCCAGCAGCCCTCAACAGGGGGCGAATACTGAAGCTTTCTTT
CDR3 protein: CASSPQQGANTEAFF

D gene: TRBD2
V gene: TRBV4-2
J gene: TRBJ2-5
clone size: .
CDR3 DNA: TGTGCCAGCAGCGATAGCCTTACTAGCGGGGAGACCCAGTACTTC
CDR3 protein: CASSDSLTSGETQYF

D gene: TRBD1
V gene: TRBV19
J gene: TRBJ2-2
clone size: .
CDR3 DNA: TGTGCCAGTAGTATGGGTAGGGGGCAGGACGGGGAGCTGTTTTTT
CDR3 protein: CASSMGRGQDGELFF

D gene: .
V gene: TRBV19
J gene: TRBJ2-7
clone size: .
CDR3 DNA: TGTGCCAGTAGTCCCCTCTTGTCTAGCACAAACTCCTACGAGCAGTACTTC
CDR3 protein: CASSPLLSSTNSYEQYF

D gene: TRBD1
V gene: TRBV6-5
J gene: TRBJ1-2
clone size: .
CDR3 DNA: TGTGCCAGCAGCGGGACAGCTCGATGGGAAGGCTACACCTTC
CDR3 protein: CASSGTARWEGYTF

D gene: TRBD1
V gene: TRBV7-9
J gene: TRBJ2-5
clone size: .
CDR3 DNA: TGTGCCAGCAGCTCTGACAGGGAGCGAGAGACCCAGTACTTC
CDR3 protein: CASSSDRERETQYF

D gene: .
V gene: TRBV6-4
J gene: TRBJ2-2
clone size: .
CDR3 DNA: TGTGCCAGCAGTGACTCGGGAGGAACCGGGGAGCTGTTTTTT
CDR3 protein: CASSDSGGTGELFF

D gene: .
V gene: TRBV28
J gene: TRBJ2-3
clone size: .
CDR3 DNA: TGTGCCAGCGCTAGAGCCACAGATACGCAGTATTTT
CDR3 protein: CASARATDTQYF

D gene: .
V gene: TRBV21-1
J gene: TRBJ1-2
clone size: medium-sized
CDR3 DNA: TGTGCCAGCAGCCCCAGGTGGTGGCGGCAGGGGAGGGACTATGGCTACACCTTC
CDR3 protein: CASSPRWWRQGRDYGYTF

D gene: .
V gene: TRBV5-4
J gene: TRBJ2-2
clone size: once
CDR3 DNA: TGTGCCAGCAGCGCAGAACGTACGGGGGAGCTGTTTTTT
CDR3 protein: CASSAERTGELFF

D gene: .
V gene: TRBV5-1
J gene: TRBJ1-2
clone size: .
CDR3 DNA: TGCGCCAGCAGCTCAGCGACAGTGTATGGCTACACCTTC
CDR3 protein: CASSSATVYGYTF

D gene: .
V gene: TRBV5-5
J gene: TRBJ2-2
clone size: .
CDR3 DNA: TGTGCCAGCAGCTTGGTCCTCGGGGAGCTGTTTTTT
CDR3 protein: CASSLVLGELFF

D gene: TRBD2
V gene: TRBV9
J gene: TRBJ2-3
clone size: .
CDR3 DNA: TGTGCCAGCAGCGCTAGCGGGAAAACAGATACGCAGTATTTT
CDR3 protein: CASSASGKTDTQYF

D gene: .
V gene: TRBV5-1
J gene: TRBJ2-7
clone size: .
CDR3 DNA: TGCGCCAGCGGCCCCCAAGACACCTCCTACGAGCAGTACTTC
CDR3 protein: CASGPQDTSYEQYF

D gene: TRBD1
V gene: TRBV15
J gene: TRBJ1-1
clone size: .
CDR3 DNA: TGTGCCACCAGCAGAGGAGGGACAGGGAACACTGAAGCTTTCTTT
CDR3 protein: CATSRGGTGNTEAFF

D gene: TRBD2
V gene: TRBV7-6
J gene: TRBJ2-5
clone size: .
CDR3 DNA: TGCGCCAGCAGCGGGACTAGCTTCTACCAGTACTTC
CDR3 protein: CASSGTSFYQYF

D gene: .
V gene: TRBV28
J gene: TRBJ1-1
clone size: .
CDR3 DNA: TGTGCCAGCAGTTCCGGCCCGGGTTTGAACACTGAAGCTTTCTTT
CDR3 protein: CASSSGPGLNTEAFF

D gene: TRBD2
V gene: TRBV6-5
J gene: TRBJ2-7
clone size: .
CDR3 DNA: TGTGCCAGCAGTTACGGGTGGGAGGGCGTCTACGAGCAGTACTTC
CDR3 protein: CASSYGWEGVYEQYF

D gene: TRBD2
V gene: TRBV7-9
J gene: TRBJ2-1
clone size: once
CDR3 DNA: TGTGCCAGCAGCTCGGGACTAGATTACGAGCAGTTCTTC
CDR3 protein: CASSSGLDYEQFF

D gene: .
V gene: TRBV11-3
J gene: TRBJ1-1
clone size: .
CDR3 DNA: TGTGCCAGCAGCTTAGGACTATTCAACACTGAAGCTTTCTTT
CDR3 protein: CASSLGLFNTEAFF

D gene: .
V gene: TRBV27
J gene: TRBJ2-3
clone size: .
CDR3 DNA: TGTGCCAGCAGTTTATCTTTCCTAGCCCCAGATACGCAGTATTTT
CDR3 protein: CASSLSFLAPDTQYF

D gene: TRBD1
V gene: TRBV11-3
J gene: TRBJ1-1
clone size: .
CDR3 DNA: TGTGCCAGCAGCTTAGCAGGGGGCGCTGAAGCTTTCTTT
CDR3 protein: CASSLAGGAEAFF

D gene: TRBD2
V gene: TRBV4-1
J gene: TRBJ2-7
clone size: .
CDR3 DNA: TGCGCCAGCAGCCAAGGCCCCGCGGTAGCGGGAGGTTACTACGAGCAGTACTTC
CDR3 protein: CASSQGPAVAGGYYEQYF

D gene: TRBD2
V gene: TRBV2
J gene: TRBJ2-3
clone size: .
CDR3 DNA: TGTGCCAGCAGTGAAAGGGGTCGAGAAGCGGGAGTTTATGATACGCAGTATTTT
CDR3 protein: CASSERGREAGVYDTQYF

D gene: .
V gene: TRBV7-6
J gene: TRBJ2-7
clone size: once
CDR3 DNA: TGTGCCAGCAGCTTTGCCCAGGGGCGGCGGGCGGGCGAGCAGTACTTC
CDR3 protein: CASSFAQGRRAGEQYF

D gene: .
V gene: TRBV14
J gene: TRBJ1-2
clone size: .
CDR3 DNA: TGTGCCAGCAGCCAAGAAGCTGCGGCGGGGAATTATGGCTACACCTTC
CDR3 protein: CASSQEAAAGNYGYTF

D gene: .
V gene: TRBV6-5
J gene: TRBJ2-1
clone size: .
CDR3 DNA: TGTGCCAGCTCTGGGGGCCGCAATGAGCAGTTCTTC
CDR3 protein: CASSGGRNEQFF

D gene: TRBD2
V gene: TRBV5-4
J gene: TRBJ2-2
clone size: .
CDR3 DNA: TGTGCCAGCAGCTTGGCCTCGACTAGCGCCATGAACCGGATCGTCGGGGAGCTGTTTTTT
CDR3 protein: CASSLASTSAMNRIVGELFF